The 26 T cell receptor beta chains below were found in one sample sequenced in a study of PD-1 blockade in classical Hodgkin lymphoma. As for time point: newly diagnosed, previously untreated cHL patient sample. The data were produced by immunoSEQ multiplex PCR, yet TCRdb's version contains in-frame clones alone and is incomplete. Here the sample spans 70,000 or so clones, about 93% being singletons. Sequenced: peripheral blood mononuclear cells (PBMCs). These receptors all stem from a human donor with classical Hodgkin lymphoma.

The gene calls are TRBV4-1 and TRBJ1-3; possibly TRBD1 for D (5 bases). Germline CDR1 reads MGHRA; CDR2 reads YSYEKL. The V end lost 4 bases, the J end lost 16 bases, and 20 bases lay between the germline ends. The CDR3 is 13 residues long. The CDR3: CASSRSFRDSEYF. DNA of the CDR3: TGCGCCAGCAGCCGAAGTTTCCGGGACTCCGAGTATTTT.

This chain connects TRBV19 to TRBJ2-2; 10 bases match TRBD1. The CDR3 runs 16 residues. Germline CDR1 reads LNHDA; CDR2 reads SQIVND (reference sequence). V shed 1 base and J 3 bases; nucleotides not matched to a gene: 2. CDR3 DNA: TGTGCCAGTAGTATAGCCGGGACAGGGGACACCGGGGAGCTGTTTTTT. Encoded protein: CASSIAGTGDTGELFF.

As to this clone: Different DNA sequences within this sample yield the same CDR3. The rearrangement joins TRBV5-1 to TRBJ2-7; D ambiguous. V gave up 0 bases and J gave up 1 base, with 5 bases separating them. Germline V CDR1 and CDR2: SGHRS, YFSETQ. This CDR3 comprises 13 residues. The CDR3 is CASSLAGSYEQYF. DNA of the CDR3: TGCGCCAGCAGCTTGGCCGGTTCCTACGAGCAGTACTTC.

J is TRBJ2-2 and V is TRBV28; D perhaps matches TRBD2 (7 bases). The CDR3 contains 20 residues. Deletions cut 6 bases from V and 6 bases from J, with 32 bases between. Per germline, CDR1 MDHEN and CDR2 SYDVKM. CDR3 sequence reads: CASSYPAGARGSRGAGELFF. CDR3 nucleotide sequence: TGTGCCAGCAGCTACCCGGCGGGGGCGAGGGGGAGCCGAGGCGCCGGGGAGCTGTTTTTT. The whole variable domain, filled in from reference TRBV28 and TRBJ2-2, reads DVKVTQSSRYLVKRTGEKVFLECVQDMDHENMFWYRQDPGLGLRLIYFSYDVKMKEKGDIPEGYSVSREKKERFSLILESASTNQTSMYLCASSYPAGARGSRGAGELFFGEGSRLTVL.

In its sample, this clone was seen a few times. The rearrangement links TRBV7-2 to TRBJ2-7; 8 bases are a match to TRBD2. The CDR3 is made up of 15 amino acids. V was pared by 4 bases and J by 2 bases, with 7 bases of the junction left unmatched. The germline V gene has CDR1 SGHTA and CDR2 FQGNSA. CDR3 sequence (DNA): TGTGCCAGCAGCTACGGGGGGGGAGGCCCCTACGAGCAGTACTTC. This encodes CASSYGGGGPYEQYF.

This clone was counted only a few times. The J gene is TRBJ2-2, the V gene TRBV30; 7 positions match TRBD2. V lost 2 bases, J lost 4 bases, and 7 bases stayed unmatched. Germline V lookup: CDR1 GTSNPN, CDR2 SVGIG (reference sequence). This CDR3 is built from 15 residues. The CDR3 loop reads CAWSRNLAATGELFF. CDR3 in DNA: TGTGCCTGGAGTCGAAATCTAGCGGCCACCGGGGAGCTGTTTTTT.

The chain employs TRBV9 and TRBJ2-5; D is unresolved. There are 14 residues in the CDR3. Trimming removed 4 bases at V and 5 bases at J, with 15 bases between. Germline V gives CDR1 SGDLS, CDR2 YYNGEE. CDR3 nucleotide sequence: TGTGCCAGCAGCCCAACGCTGGGGTGGGAGACCCAGTACTTC. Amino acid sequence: CASSPTLGWETQYF.

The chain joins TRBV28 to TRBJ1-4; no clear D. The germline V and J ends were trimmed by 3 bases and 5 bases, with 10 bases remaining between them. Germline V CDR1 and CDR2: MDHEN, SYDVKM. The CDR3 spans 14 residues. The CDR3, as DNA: TGTGCCAGCAGTTTTCCGGACGGCAATGAAAAACTGTTTTTT. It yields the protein CASSFPDGNEKLFF.

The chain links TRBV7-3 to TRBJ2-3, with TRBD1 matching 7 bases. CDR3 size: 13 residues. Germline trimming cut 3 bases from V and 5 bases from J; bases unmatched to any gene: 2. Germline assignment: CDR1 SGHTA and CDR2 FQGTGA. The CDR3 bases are TGTGCCAGCAGCTTCCGGGACAGAGATACGCAGTATTTT. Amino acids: CASSFRDRDTQYF.

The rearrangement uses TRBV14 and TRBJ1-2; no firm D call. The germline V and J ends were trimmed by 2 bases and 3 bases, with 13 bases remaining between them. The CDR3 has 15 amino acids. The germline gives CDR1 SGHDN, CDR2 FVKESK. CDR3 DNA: TGTGCCAGCAGCCAATGGGGATGGGCACACTATGGCTACACCTTC. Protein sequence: CASSQWGWAHYGYTF.

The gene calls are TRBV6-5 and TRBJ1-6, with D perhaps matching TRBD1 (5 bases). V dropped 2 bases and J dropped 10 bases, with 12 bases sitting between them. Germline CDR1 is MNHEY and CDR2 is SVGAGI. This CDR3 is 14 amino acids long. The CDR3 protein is CASSYGAGISPLHF. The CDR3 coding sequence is TGTGCCAGCAGTTACGGGGCAGGGATCTCACCCCTCCACTTT.

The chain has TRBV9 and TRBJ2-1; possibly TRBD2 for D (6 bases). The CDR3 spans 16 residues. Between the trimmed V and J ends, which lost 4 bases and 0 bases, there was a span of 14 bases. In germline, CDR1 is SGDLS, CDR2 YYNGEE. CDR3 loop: CASSLRSGVSYNEQFF. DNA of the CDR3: TGTGCCAGCAGCCTCCGTTCGGGGGTCTCCTACAATGAGCAGTTCTTC.

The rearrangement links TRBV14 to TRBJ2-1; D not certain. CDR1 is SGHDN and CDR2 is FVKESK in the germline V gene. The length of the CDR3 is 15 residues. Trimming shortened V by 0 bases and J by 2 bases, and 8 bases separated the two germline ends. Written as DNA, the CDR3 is TGTGCCAGCAGCCAAGAACTACGACCCTACAATGAGCAGTTCTTC. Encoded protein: CASSQELRPYNEQFF.

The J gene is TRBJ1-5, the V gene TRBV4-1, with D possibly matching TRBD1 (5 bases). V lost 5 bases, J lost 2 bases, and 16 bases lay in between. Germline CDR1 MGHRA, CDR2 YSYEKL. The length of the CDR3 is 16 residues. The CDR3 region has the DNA TGCGCCAGCAGCTACACTGGGGGAGCGGGCAATCAGCCCCAGCATTTT. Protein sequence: CASSYTGGAGNQPQHF.

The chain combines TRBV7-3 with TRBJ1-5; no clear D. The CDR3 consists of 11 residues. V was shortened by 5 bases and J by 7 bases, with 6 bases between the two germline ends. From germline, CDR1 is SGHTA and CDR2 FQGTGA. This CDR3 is CASSPPQPQHF. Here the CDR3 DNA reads TGTGCCAGCAGCCCCCCCCAGCCCCAGCATTTT. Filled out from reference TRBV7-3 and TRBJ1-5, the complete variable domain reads GAGVSQTPSNKVTEKGKYVELRCDPISGHTALYWYRQSLGQGPEFLIYFQGTGAADDSGLPNDRFFAVRPEGSVSTLKIQRTERGDSAVYLCASSPPQPQHFGDGTRLSIL.

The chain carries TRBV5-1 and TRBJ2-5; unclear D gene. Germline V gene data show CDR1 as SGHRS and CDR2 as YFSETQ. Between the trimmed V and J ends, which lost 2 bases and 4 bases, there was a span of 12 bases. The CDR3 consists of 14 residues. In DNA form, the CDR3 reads TGCGCCAGCAGCTTCCCGTCTGGCCCAGAGACCCAGTACTTC. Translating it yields CASSFPSGPETQYF.

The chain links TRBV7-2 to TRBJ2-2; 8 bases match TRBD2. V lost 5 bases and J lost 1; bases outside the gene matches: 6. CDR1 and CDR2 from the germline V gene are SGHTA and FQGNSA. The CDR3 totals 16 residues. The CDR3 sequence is CASSTSAGGNTGELFF. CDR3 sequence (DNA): TGTGCCAGCAGCACTTCGGCGGGGGGGAACACCGGGGAGCTGTTTTTT.

Here the CDR3 reads CASTLQSTDTQYF. CDR3 coding DNA: TGTGCCAGCACTTTACAGAGCACAGATACGCAGTATTTT. The chain recombines TRBV2 with TRBJ2-3; D not certain. The V end was cut by 7 bases, the J end by 0 bases, with 8 bases between. The CDR3 covers 13 residues. Germline V gives CDR1 SNHLY, CDR2 FYNNEI.

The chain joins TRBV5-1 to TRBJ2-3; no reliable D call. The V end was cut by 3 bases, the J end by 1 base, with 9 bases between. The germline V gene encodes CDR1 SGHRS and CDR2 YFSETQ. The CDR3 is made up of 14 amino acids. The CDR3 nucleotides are TGCGCCAGCAGCTCTAACTCGGGCACAGATACGCAGTATTTT. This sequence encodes CASSSNSGTDTQYF.

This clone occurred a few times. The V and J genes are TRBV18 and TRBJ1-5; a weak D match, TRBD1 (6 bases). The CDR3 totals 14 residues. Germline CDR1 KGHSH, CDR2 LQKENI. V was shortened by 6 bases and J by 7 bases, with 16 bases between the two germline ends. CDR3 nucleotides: TGTGCCAGCTCTCCGGACAGAGTTAACCAGCCCCAGCATTTT. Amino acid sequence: CASSPDRVNQPQHF.

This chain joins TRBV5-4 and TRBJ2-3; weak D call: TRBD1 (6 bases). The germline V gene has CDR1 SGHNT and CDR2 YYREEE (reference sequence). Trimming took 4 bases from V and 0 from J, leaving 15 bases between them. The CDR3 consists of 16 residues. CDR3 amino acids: CASSPLGAYSTDTQYF. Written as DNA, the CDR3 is TGTGCCAGCAGCCCCCTGGGGGCTTATAGCACAGATACGCAGTATTTT.

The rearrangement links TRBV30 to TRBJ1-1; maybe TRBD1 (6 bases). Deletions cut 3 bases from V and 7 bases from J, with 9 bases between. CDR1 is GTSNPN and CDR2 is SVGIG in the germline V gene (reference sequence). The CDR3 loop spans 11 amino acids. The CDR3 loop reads CAWSHRDEAFF. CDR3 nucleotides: TGTGCCTGGAGCCACAGGGATGAAGCTTTCTTT. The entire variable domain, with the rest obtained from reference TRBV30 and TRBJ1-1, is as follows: SQTIHQWPATLVQPVGSPLSLECTVEGTSNPNLYWYRQAAGRGLQLLFYSVGIGQISSEVPQNLSASRPQDRQFILSSKKLLLSDSGFYLCAWSHRDEAFFGQGTRLTVV.

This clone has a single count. CDR3 nucleotides: TGTGCTAGTGGTTTCTTGGGGGCTCAGCCCCAGCATTTT. Translating it yields CASGFLGAQPQHF. The rearrangement joins TRBV12-5 to TRBJ1-5; tentative D call: TRBD1 (6 bases). The V and J ends lost 3 bases and 6 bases respectively, with 9 bases between them. The germline V gene encodes CDR1 LGHNT and CDR2 FRNRAP. This CDR3 spans 13 amino acids.

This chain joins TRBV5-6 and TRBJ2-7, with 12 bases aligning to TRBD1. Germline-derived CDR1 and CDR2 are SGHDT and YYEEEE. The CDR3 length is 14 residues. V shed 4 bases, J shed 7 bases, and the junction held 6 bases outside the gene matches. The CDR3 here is CASSGDRGRSEQYF. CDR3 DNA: TGTGCCAGCAGCGGGGACAGGGGGCGTAGTGAGCAGTACTTC. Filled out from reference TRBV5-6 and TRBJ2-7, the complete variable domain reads DAGVTQSPTHLIKTRGQQVTLRCSPKSGHDTVSWYQQALGQGPQFIFQYYEEEERQRGNFPDRFSGHQFPNYSSELNVNALLLGDSALYLCASSGDRGRSEQYFGPGTRLTVT.

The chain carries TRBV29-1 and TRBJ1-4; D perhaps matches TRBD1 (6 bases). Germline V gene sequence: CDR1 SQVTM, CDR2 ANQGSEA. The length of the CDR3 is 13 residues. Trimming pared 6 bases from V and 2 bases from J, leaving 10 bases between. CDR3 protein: CSVTGRTNEKLFF. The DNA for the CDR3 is TGCAGCGTAACAGGGAGGACTAATGAAAAACTGTTTTTT.

The CDR3 here is CSVGVWGPRRNNEQFF. CDR3 in DNA: TGCAGCGTTGGAGTTTGGGGCCCCCGGAGGAACAATGAGCAGTTCTTC. The chain uses TRBV29-1 and TRBJ2-1; D is perhaps TRBD1 or TRBD2 (5 bases each). The V gene's germline CDR1 is SQVTM and CDR2 ANQGSEA. Trimming cost V 4 bases and J 5 bases, with 21 bases left between them. The CDR3 covers 16 residues.